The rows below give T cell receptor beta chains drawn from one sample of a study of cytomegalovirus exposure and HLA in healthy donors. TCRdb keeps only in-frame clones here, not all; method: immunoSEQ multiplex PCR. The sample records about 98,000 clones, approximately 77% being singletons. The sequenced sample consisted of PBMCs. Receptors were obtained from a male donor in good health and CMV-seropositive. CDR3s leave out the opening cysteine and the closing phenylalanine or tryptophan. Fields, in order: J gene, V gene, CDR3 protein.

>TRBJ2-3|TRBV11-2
ASSPLGAGFSDTQY
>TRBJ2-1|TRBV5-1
ASGQTSGAYNEQF
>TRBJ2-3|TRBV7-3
ASSLNFQDTQY
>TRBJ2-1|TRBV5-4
ASSLLGLAGAYNEQF
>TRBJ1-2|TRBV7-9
ASSPRLQNYGYT
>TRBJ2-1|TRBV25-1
ASRRDSFNEQF
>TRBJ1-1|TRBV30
AWSVLTGGNTEAF
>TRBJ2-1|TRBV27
ASSLPKLPAGVDEQF
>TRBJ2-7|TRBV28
ASSLQDLHSYEQY
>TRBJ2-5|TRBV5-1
ASSLIGGRVEAQY
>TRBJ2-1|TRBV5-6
ASSVRLEQF
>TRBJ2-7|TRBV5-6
ASSLIQTGEQY
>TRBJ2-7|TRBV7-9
ASSLNGLAGYEQY
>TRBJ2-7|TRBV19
ASSIPHHWEQY
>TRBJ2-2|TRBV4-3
ASSQERAQGKRELF
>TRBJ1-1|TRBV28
ASSSPGTGDLNTEAF
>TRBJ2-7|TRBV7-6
ASSLATRGASYEQY